Shown below are 25 T cell receptor beta chains from a single sample sequenced in a study of blood T cell repertoires in COVID-19. TCRdb keeps only in-frame clones here, not all; method: immunoSEQ multiplex PCR. The data show fewer than 150,000 clones, nearly 90% seen once. The source material was peripheral blood. Every receptor here comes from a woman aged 70-85 years who had recovered from COVID-19.

The V and J genes are TRBV6-6 and TRBJ1-1; TRBD1 is a possible D gene (5 bases). The germline CDR1 and CDR2 sequences are MNHNY and SVGAGI (reference sequence). Trimming pared 5 bases from V and 7 bases from J, leaving 11 bases between. The CDR3 contains 12 residues. CDR3 in DNA: TGTGCCAGCAGTCCTGGGGCCAGTGAAGCTTTCTTT. Translating it yields CASSPGASEAFF.

V usage is TRBV3-1 (or the pseudogene TRBV3-2) and J usage is TRBJ2-5, with 7 bases lining up with TRBD1. Per the germline V gene, CDR1 is LGHDT and CDR2 is YNNKEL (reference sequence). This CDR3 contains 18 residues. V lost 0 bases and J lost 4; bases outside the gene matches: 14. The CDR3 nucleotides read TGTGCCAGCAGCCAAGAGAAAGGCAGAAACCACAGGGGAGAGACCCAGTACTTC. Translated: CASSQEKGRNHRGETQYF.

The rearrangement joins TRBV4-3 to TRBJ1-5; weak D call: TRBD1 (6 bases). This CDR3 is 16 amino acids long. Trimming took 4 bases from V and 2 from J, leaving 15 bases between them. The germline V gene has CDR1 LGHNA and CDR2 YSLEER. Written as DNA, the CDR3 is TGCGCCAGCAGCCCCGAGGGGGGGCCGGGCAATCAGCCCCAGCATTTT. This encodes CASSPEGGPGNQPQHF.

V and J are TRBV30 and TRBJ1-4; 7 bases are a match to TRBD1. Losses at the gene ends were 5 bases for V and 5 bases for J; bases not matched to a gene: 5. Germline V gene sequence: CDR1 GTSNPN, CDR2 SVGIG (reference sequence). CDR3 length: 13 residues. The CDR3 loop is CAWYRGWNEKLFF. DNA for the CDR3: TGTGCCTGGTACAGGGGATGGAATGAAAAACTGTTTTTT.

V is TRBV4-3 and J is TRBJ2-1, with D maybe TRBD2 (6 bases). Trimming left V 0 bases short and J 9 bases short, with 15 bases between. The CDR3 has 15 amino acids. Per the germline V gene, CDR1 is LGHNA and CDR2 is YSLEER. In DNA, the CDR3 is TGCGCCAGCAGCCAAGACTCTGGCGGGATAAGTGAGCAGTTCTTC. Translated, it gives CASSQDSGGISEQFF.

The chain joins TRBV28 to TRBJ1-1, with TRBD1 matching 9 bases. The CDR3 spans 15 residues. V dropped 5 bases and J dropped 3; count of bases not matched to a gene: 7. The V gene's germline CDR1 is MDHEN and CDR2 SYDVKM. The CDR3 DNA follows: TGTGCCAGCAGTACGACAGGGGGTGCTGACACTGAAGCTTTCTTT. Protein sequence: CASSTTGGADTEAFF.

The rearrangement joins TRBV7-9 to TRBJ1-4, with 7 positions matching TRBD1. CDR3 size: 16 residues. Germline V gives CDR1 SEHNR, CDR2 FQNEAQ (reference sequence). The junction had 10 bases not matched to a gene; V was cut back by 5 bases and J by 4 bases. DNA for the CDR3: TGTGCCAGCAGCCGGGGGACAGCGCAACGTAATGAAAAACTGTTTTTT. This translates into CASSRGTAQRNEKLFF.

The gene calls are TRBV24-1 and TRBJ2-2; D unresolved. Germline CDR1 is KGHDR and CDR2 is SFDVKD. This CDR3 comprises 13 residues. Between the trimmed V and J ends, which lost 0 bases and 7 bases, there was a span of 5 bases. CDR3 residues: CATSDLSLGELFF. DNA of the CDR3: TGTGCCACCAGTGATTTGAGCCTCGGGGAGCTGTTTTTT.

The chain couples TRBV20-1 to TRBJ1-1, with unresolved D. The V end lost 6 bases, the J end lost 6 bases, and 11 bases lay between the germline ends. The CDR3 runs 11 residues. The germline gives CDR1 DFQATT, CDR2 SNEGSKA (reference sequence). This CDR3 reads CSAATVAEAFF. The CDR3 DNA is TGCAGTGCAGCCACAGTGGCTGAAGCTTTCTTT.

The rearrangement links TRBV7-2 to TRBJ2-5, with 8 positions matching TRBD1. This CDR3 comprises 16 residues. Germline V CDR1 and CDR2: SGHTA, FQGNSA. The ends lost 1 base at V and 3 bases at J; junction bases unmatched: 7. CDR3 bases: TGTGCCAGCAGCTTAGGGGACAGGCGGGGTAAAGAGACCCAGTACTTC. Its protein is CASSLGDRRGKETQYF.

This clone has a handful of counts. This rearrangement joins TRBV30 to TRBJ2-5; D is perhaps TRBD2 (5 bases). From germline, CDR1 is GTSNPN and CDR2 SVGIG (reference sequence). The CDR3 is made up of 16 amino acids. V was shortened by 0 bases and J by 2 bases, with 16 bases between the two germline ends. The CDR3 loop reads CAWSVYSLAEQETQYF. In DNA, the CDR3 is TGTGCCTGGAGTGTTTATAGTCTAGCAGAACAAGAGACCCAGTACTTC.

The chain joins TRBV5-1 to TRBJ2-1; 10 bases line up with TRBD2. CDR3 length: 15 residues. Germline-derived CDR1 and CDR2 are SGHRS and YFSETQ. Trimming removed 3 bases from V and 4 bases from J; junction bases left unmatched: 4. The CDR3 DNA sequence: TGCGCCAGCAGCTCGGAAGCGGGGGGGTACAATGAGCAGTTCTTC. This encodes CASSSEAGGYNEQFF.

The CDR3 region has the DNA TGTGCCAGCAGTACGTCAGCCAGGATGAGGGAGTACTTC. Protein: CASSTSARMREYF. The chain links TRBV27 to TRBJ2-7, with a possible D match to TRBD2 (5 bases). The V gene lost 5 bases and the J gene lost 11 bases, with 19 bases spanning the gap. This CDR3 contains 13 residues. Germline V lookup: CDR1 MNHEY, CDR2 SMNVEV (reference sequence).

The chain is built from TRBV4-1 and TRBJ2-6; D remains unclear. Trimming stripped 6 bases from V and 0 bases from J, with 9 bases between. The germline CDR1 and CDR2 sequences are MGHRA and YSYEKL. CDR3 size: 15 residues. The CDR3 sequence: CASSPPRSGANVLTF. The DNA for the CDR3 is TGCGCCAGCAGTCCCCCCCGCTCTGGGGCCAACGTCCTGACTTTC.

The rearrangement uses TRBV7-9 and TRBJ1-2; 7 bases agree with TRBD1. In germline, CDR1 is SEHNR, CDR2 FQNEAQ (reference sequence). J gave up 4 bases and V 8 bases, and 7 bases lay outside the gene matches. The CDR3 runs 13 residues. The CDR3 is CASGQVDGYGYTF. The CDR3 nucleotides are TGTGCCAGCGGACAGGTAGACGGCTATGGCTACACCTTC. Full variable domain (missing parts from reference TRBV7-9 and TRBJ1-2): DTGVSQNPRHKITKRGQNVTFRCDPISEHNRLYWYRQTLGQGPEFLTYFQNEAQLEKSRLLSDRFSAERPKGSFSTLEIQRTEQGDSAMYLCASGQVDGYGYTFGSGTRLTVV.

This chain joins TRBV2 and TRBJ2-1; TRBD2 matches at 7 bases. The CDR3 is made up of 12 amino acids. The V gene's germline CDR1 is SNHLY and CDR2 FYNNEI. J lost 9 bases, V lost 3 bases, and 2 bases had no gene match. The CDR3 region is CASSEREGEQFF. DNA for the CDR3: TGTGCCAGCAGTGAGAGGGAGGGTGAGCAGTTCTTC.

This clone has a single count. The chain recombines TRBV10-3 with TRBJ2-4; maybe TRBD2 (6 bases). CDR1 ENHRY and CDR2 SYGVKD come from the germline V gene. The CDR3 loop spans 14 amino acids. Trimming took off 7 bases at V and 6 bases at J, with 16 bases between the two ends. The CDR3 sequence: CAITDASAGNIQYF. In DNA form, the CDR3 reads TGTGCCATCACCGATGCTAGCGCCGGAAACATTCAGTACTTC.

The rearrangement uses TRBV5-6 and TRBJ2-7; TRBD1 aligns across 7 bases. The length of the CDR3 is 14 residues. Germline-derived CDR1 and CDR2 are SGHDT and YYEEEE. Trimming took 1 base from V and 3 from J; bases not matched to a gene: 4. CDR3 nucleotide sequence: TGTGCCAGCAGCTTGCGACAGGGCTACTACGAGCAGTACTTC. Its protein is CASSLRQGYYEQYF.

The V call is TRBV4-1, the J call TRBJ2-2; TRBD2 might be the D (5 bases). Germline V gives CDR1 MGHRA, CDR2 YSYEKL. V was cut by 4 bases and J by 8 bases, with 26 bases left in between. The CDR3 is 18 residues long. This CDR3 is CASSRTFGQGLGGGELFF. DNA for the CDR3: TGCGCCAGCAGCCGCACTTTCGGCCAAGGATTGGGCGGGGGGGAGCTGTTTTTT.

This clone has just one count. This chain joins TRBV29-1 and TRBJ2-1, with 7 bases lining up with TRBD1. The CDR3 is 14 amino acids. V trimming: 6 bases; J trimming: 5 bases; junction bases outside the gene matches: 10. CDR1 is SQVTM and CDR2 is ANQGSEA in the germline V gene. In DNA form, the CDR3 reads TGCAGCGTCGCCGGCCGGGACAGAAACAATGAGCAGTTCTTC. As protein: CSVAGRDRNNEQFF.

The CDR3 sequence: CASSPEGQGSGYTF. The CDR3 DNA is TGTGCCAGCTCACCAGAAGGACAGGGCAGTGGCTACACCTTC. The V gene is TRBV18, the J gene TRBJ1-2; TRBD1 matches 8 bases. Germline lookup yields CDR1 KGHSH and CDR2 LQKENI. This CDR3 is 14 amino acids long. J lost 7 bases, V lost 2 bases, and 6 bases had no gene match.

V and J are TRBV6-5 and TRBJ2-7, with a tentative D call TRBD1 (5 bases). Germline assignment: CDR1 MNHEY and CDR2 SVGAGI. With 6 bases removed from V and 0 bases from J, the gap between germline ends came to 15 bases. The CDR3 has 15 amino acids. The CDR3 DNA reads TGTGCCAGCAGCCCGACAGATAACTACTCCTACGAGCAGTACTTC. This sequence encodes CASSPTDNYSYEQYF.

The V gene is TRBV3-1 (or the pseudogene TRBV3-2), the J gene TRBJ1-2; tentatively, D is TRBD1 (5 bases). CDR1 and CDR2 (germline): LGHDT, YNNKEL (reference sequence). The CDR3 consists of 13 residues. V dropped 1 base and J dropped 11 bases, with 14 bases sitting between them. Here the CDR3 DNA reads TGTGCCAGCAGCCAAGGGGCAGGGATCATATACACCTTC. As protein: CASSQGAGIIYTF.

The rearrangement links TRBV27 to TRBJ2-3; D is possibly TRBD2 (6 bases). Germline V gene sequence: CDR1 MNHEY, CDR2 SMNVEV (reference sequence). Between the trimmed V and J ends, which lost 2 bases and 6 bases, there was a span of 12 bases. The CDR3 length is 14 residues. CDR3 sequence (DNA): TGTGCCAGCAGTTTAGCGCGGGGAAGGGATACGCAGTATTTT. Amino acids: CASSLARGRDTQYF.

J is TRBJ2-3 and V is TRBV12-3 or TRBV12-4; the D gene is possibly TRBD1 (5 bases). Between the trimmed V and J ends, which lost 1 base and 5 bases, there was a span of 7 bases. This CDR3 has 13 residues. The CDR3 loop reads CASSLGGQDTQYF. The CDR3 bases are TGTGCCAGCAGTTTAGGGGGCCAAGATACGCAGTATTTT.